Detailed here is one TCR beta chain. These data are taken from a study of T-cell reconstitution after alpha-beta-depleted transplantation in children. Trimming pared 2 bases from V and 8 bases from J, leaving 12 bases between. The germline CDR1 and CDR2 sequences are LGHDT and YNNKEL (reference sequence). This CDR3 comprises 13 residues. Construction of the TCRbeta library involved unique molecular identifiers. In TCRdb, the PCR reads were re-called with MiXCR into one record per CDR3 protein. The sample comprises a few hundred thousand distinct CDR3 sequences, under 13% of which are singletons, and roughly 2.5% rests with the top ten.

The genes are TRBV3-1 and TRBJ1-2; maybe TRBD1 (6 bases). The sample consisted of PBMCs from the stem cell graft donor, taken from the stem cell graft. This sequence was found in a human donor who donated a stem cell graft to a child with acute lymphoblastic leukemia. CDR3 coding DNA: TGTGCCAGCAGCCAAATCAGGGGAGGAGGCTACACCTTC. Its protein is CASSQIRGGGYTF.